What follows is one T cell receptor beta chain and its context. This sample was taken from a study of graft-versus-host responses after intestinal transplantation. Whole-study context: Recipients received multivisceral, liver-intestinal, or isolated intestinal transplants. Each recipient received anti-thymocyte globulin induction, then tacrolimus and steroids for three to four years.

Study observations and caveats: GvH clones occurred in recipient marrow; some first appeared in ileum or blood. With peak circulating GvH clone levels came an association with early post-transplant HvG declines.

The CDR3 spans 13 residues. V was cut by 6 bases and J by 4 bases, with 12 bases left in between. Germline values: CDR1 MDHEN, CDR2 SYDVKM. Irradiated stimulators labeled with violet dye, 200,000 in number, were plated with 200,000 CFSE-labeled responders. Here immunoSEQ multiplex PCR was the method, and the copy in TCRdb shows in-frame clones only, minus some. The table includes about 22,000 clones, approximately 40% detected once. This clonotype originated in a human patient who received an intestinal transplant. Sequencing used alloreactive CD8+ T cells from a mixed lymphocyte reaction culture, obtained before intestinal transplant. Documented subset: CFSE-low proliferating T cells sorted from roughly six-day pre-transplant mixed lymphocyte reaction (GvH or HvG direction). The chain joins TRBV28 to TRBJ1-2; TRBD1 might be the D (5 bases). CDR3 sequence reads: CASSRGVPYGYTF. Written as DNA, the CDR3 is TGTGCCAGCAGCCGAGGGGTACCCTATGGCTACACCTTC.